One sample yielded the 29 T cell receptor beta chains listed below, sequenced in a study of identical twins. TCRdb processed the 5' RACE reads anew with MiXCR; each CDR3 protein has one entry. The sample lists about 490,000 distinct CDR3 sequences; roughly 15% were seen once. This sample was shared with a second study, whose subject was yellow fever vaccine responses in identical twins.

The sample was CD4+ T cells sorted from blood. Receptors originate from a woman between 18 and 29 years old in good health.

This clonotype turned up a few times. CDR3 in DNA: TGTGCCAGCAGCTCGCCGCAGAGGACCTACGAGCAGTACTTC. This sequence encodes CASSSPQRTYEQYF. The chain has TRBV7-9 and TRBJ2-7; D ambiguous. CDR3 length: 14 amino acids. Per germline, CDR1 SEHNR and CDR2 FQNEAQ (reference sequence). V was shortened by 4 bases and J by 2 bases, with 12 bases between the two germline ends.

This clonotype was observed many times. The CDR3 DNA reads TGTGCCAGCAAAGGACTAGCGGGGGTAGGTGAGCAGTTCTTC. It specifies CASKGLAGVGEQFF. This rearrangement joins TRBV12-3 or TRBV12-4 to TRBJ2-1; TRBD2 matches at 13 bases. The CDR3 runs to 14 residues. The trim removed 7 bases at V and 9 bases at J, leaving 6 bases unmatched.

This clonotype has only a few counts. The chain couples TRBV28 to TRBJ2-3; a possible D gene is TRBD1 (6 bases). This CDR3 spans 12 amino acids. Trimming pared 7 bases from V and 8 bases from J, leaving 13 bases between. Germline V lookup: CDR1 MDHEN, CDR2 SYDVKM. The CDR3 region is CASTSSGATQYF. In DNA, the CDR3 is TGTGCCAGCACCAGCTCAGGGGCTACGCAGTATTTT.

V gene TRBV7-9 combines with J gene TRBJ2-5; D may be TRBD2 (5 bases). V was pared by 2 bases and J by 5 bases, with 12 bases between. Germline V CDR1 and CDR2: SEHNR, FQNEAQ (reference sequence). This CDR3 spans 14 amino acids. The CDR3: CASSLSLGDETQYF. The CDR3 nucleotides read TGTGCCAGCAGCTTATCTTTGGGAGACGAGACCCAGTACTTC.

This clonotype has only a few counts. The CDR3 DNA reads TGCGCCAGCAGACAGGACACAGGGGGTAACACCGGGGAGCTGTTTTTT. Translating gives CASRQDTGGNTGELFF. The chain uses TRBV5-1 and TRBJ2-2; 8 bases are shared with TRBD1. Germline assignment: CDR1 SGHRS and CDR2 YFSETQ. V lost 5 bases to trimming and J lost 2 bases; unmatched junction nucleotides: 8. This CDR3 is built from 16 residues.

Only one count was recorded for this clonotype. This chain connects TRBV5-1 to TRBJ2-7; perhaps TRBD1 as D (5 bases). The CDR3 covers 13 residues. V was cut by 5 bases and J by 2 bases, with 11 bases left in between. CDR1 is SGHRS, CDR2 YFSETQ, per germline. CDR3 protein: CASRGQFPYEQYF. CDR3 DNA sequence: TGCGCCAGCAGAGGACAATTCCCCTACGAGCAGTACTTC.

The V gene is TRBV7-9, the J gene TRBJ2-5, with 7 bases lining up with TRBD1. The CDR3 covers 15 residues. Germline V lookup: CDR1 SEHNR, CDR2 FQNEAQ (reference sequence). V was clipped by 6 bases and J by 5 bases; unmatched bases: 12. CDR3 amino acids: CASSPTQTGRETQYF. CDR3 nucleotide sequence: TGTGCCAGCAGTCCGACCCAGACAGGGCGGGAGACCCAGTACTTC.

This clonotype was seen a few times. V usage is TRBV7-7 and J usage is TRBJ2-2; 10 bases line up with TRBD2. The V segment lost 4 bases and the J segment 0 bases; nucleotides outside the gene matches: 2. The CDR3 is made up of 16 amino acids. CDR1 and CDR2 from the germline V gene are SSHAT and FNYEAQ (reference sequence). The CDR3 here is CASSSGLAPNTGELFF. The DNA for the CDR3 is TGTGCCAGCAGCTCGGGACTAGCGCCGAACACCGGGGAGCTGTTTTTT.

This clonotype was counted many times. The rearrangement joins TRBV12-3 or TRBV12-4 to TRBJ1-2; TRBD1 is a possible D gene (6 bases). This CDR3 comprises 13 residues. Trimming took 5 bases from V and 4 from J, leaving 11 bases between them. The CDR3 DNA follows: TGTGCCAGCAGTCCAGGGGTCATCTATGGCTACACCTTC. Translated: CASSPGVIYGYTF.

This clonotype has ten or more counts. J is TRBJ2-7 and V is TRBV6-5, with D possibly matching TRBD2 (6 bases). V lost 2 bases and J 9 bases, leaving 20 bases between the germline ends. The length of the CDR3 is 15 residues. CDR1 MNHEY and CDR2 SVGAGI come from the germline V gene. Here the CDR3 reads CASSYGLGGPFVQYV. The CDR3 nucleotides read TGTGCCAGCAGTTACGGTCTCGGGGGACCCTTCGTGCAGTACGTC.

This chain connects TRBV5-1 to TRBJ2-7; D is unclear. This CDR3 is built from 14 residues. Trimming stripped 7 bases from V and 0 bases from J, with 14 bases between. The germline V gene has CDR1 SGHRS and CDR2 YFSETQ. As DNA, the CDR3 is TGCGCCAGCGGAGACTTGGAGAACTCCTACGAGCAGTACTTC. Its translation is CASGDLENSYEQYF.

This clonotype was counted a few times. The rearrangement links TRBV20-1 to TRBJ2-1; 7 bases agree with TRBD2. V lost 6 bases to trimming and J lost 2 bases; unmatched junction nucleotides: 10. This CDR3 spans 15 amino acids. Germline V CDR1 and CDR2: DFQATT, SNEGSKA (reference sequence). The CDR3 sequence is CSATRGRMAYNEQFF. CDR3 bases: TGCAGTGCCACCCGCGGGAGAATGGCCTACAATGAGCAGTTCTTC.

This clonotype has more than one count but fewer than ten. The J gene is TRBJ2-1, the V gene TRBV28; D is ambiguous. The V and J ends lost 5 bases and 15 bases respectively, with 20 bases between them. CDR1 is MDHEN and CDR2 is SYDVKM in the germline V gene. The CDR3 totals 13 residues. Written as DNA, the CDR3 is TGTGCCAGCAGTCCCACCACAAGATTAAAGGGGTTCTTC. This translates into CASSPTTRLKGFF.

This clonotype was counted only a few times. This chain connects TRBV3-1 to TRBJ2-2; 8 bases agree with TRBD1. The CDR3 consists of 15 residues. V shed 4 bases, J shed 5 bases, and the junction held 6 bases outside the gene matches. Germline CDR1 reads LGHDT; CDR2 reads YNNKEL (reference sequence). For the CDR3, the DNA is TGTGCCAGCAGCCCTACCCGGGACAGGACCGGGGAGCTGTTTTTT. Translated: CASSPTRDRTGELFF.

This clonotype was counted only a few times. The gene calls are TRBV19 and TRBJ2-1; 9 bases align to TRBD1. Germline V gives CDR1 LNHDA, CDR2 SQIVND (reference sequence). V shed 5 bases, J shed 8 bases, and the junction held 7 bases outside the gene matches. The CDR3 extends over 14 amino acids. For the CDR3, the DNA is TGTGCCAGTAGTGCGGACAGGGGAATCCATGAGCAGTTCTTC. Its translation: CASSADRGIHEQFF. Together with reference TRBV19 and TRBJ2-1, the CDR3 gives the full variable domain: DGGITQSPKYLFRKEGQNVTLSCEQNLNHDAMYWYRQDPGQGLRLIYYSQIVNDFQKGDIAEGYSVSREKKESFPLTVTSAQKNPTAFYLCASSADRGIHEQFFGPGTRLTVL.

The gene calls are TRBV18 and TRBJ2-4, with 7 bases identical to TRBD1. V lost 2 bases, J lost 15 bases, and 7 bases stayed unmatched. This CDR3 comprises 12 residues. Germline V gene sequence: CDR1 KGHSH, CDR2 LQKENI. As DNA, the CDR3 is TGTGCCAGCTCACCAGGGACAGCTGGTTCGTACTTC. It yields the protein CASSPGTAGSYF.

This clonotype was counted between two and nine times. This chain connects TRBV9 to TRBJ2-2, with D uncertain. CDR3 length equals 15 residues. V gave up 0 bases and J gave up 6 bases, with 12 bases separating them. Germline CDR1 SGDLS, CDR2 YYNGEE. The CDR3 is CASSVVDVAAGELFF. In DNA, the CDR3 is TGTGCCAGCAGCGTAGTCGATGTGGCTGCCGGGGAGCTGTTTTTT.

The gene calls are TRBV11-2 and TRBJ2-1, with a weak D call TRBD2 (7 bases). Trimming shortened V by 1 base and J by 0 bases, and 16 bases separated the two germline ends. Germline CDR1 SGHAT, CDR2 FQNNGV. The CDR3 is 18 amino acids. CDR3 region: CASSLGEGGGRSYNEQFF. In DNA form, the CDR3 reads TGTGCCAGCAGCTTAGGCGAGGGGGGGGGCCGCTCCTACAATGAGCAGTTCTTC.

V and J are TRBV12-3 or TRBV12-4 and TRBJ2-3; 11 bases are a match to TRBD1. The CDR3 is 16 amino acids. The V segment lost 3 bases and the J segment 2 bases; nucleotides outside the gene matches: 4. Here the CDR3 DNA reads TGTGCCAGCAGTTTCCGGACAGGGGGCAACACAGATACGCAGTATTTT. It is translated as CASSFRTGGNTDTQYF.

This sequence joins TRBV5-6 and TRBJ2-2, with 8 positions matching TRBD1. The CDR3 has 15 amino acids. V lost 6 bases, J lost 6 bases, and 10 bases stayed unmatched. Germline CDR1 reads SGHDT; CDR2 reads YYEEEE. The CDR3 DNA follows: TGTGCCAGCAAGCAGGGGGCGCCGGTACCCGGGGAGCTGTTTTTT. Amino acid sequence: CASKQGAPVPGELFF.

The chain is built from TRBV7-8 and TRBJ2-1, with 7 bases matching TRBD2. Germline trimming cut 5 bases from V and 6 bases from J; bases unmatched to any gene: 13. Germline assignment: CDR1 SGHVS and CDR2 FQNEAQ. This CDR3 spans 16 amino acids. The CDR3 is CASSPKWGRAFNEQFF. As DNA, the CDR3 is TGTGCCAGCAGCCCAAAGTGGGGGAGGGCGTTCAATGAGCAGTTCTTC.

This clonotype was found a few times. This sequence joins TRBV12-3 or TRBV12-4 and TRBJ2-1, with D possibly called TRBD1 or TRBD2 (6 bases each). The CDR3 is made up of 13 amino acids. Trimming cost V 8 bases and J 2 bases, with 10 bases left between them. The CDR3 sequence: CASRGTTYNEQFF. Here the CDR3 DNA reads TGTGCCAGCCGGGGGACAACCTACAATGAGCAGTTCTTC.

The sample holds a few counts of this clonotype. The chain has TRBV20-1 and TRBJ2-5, with 9 bases lining up with TRBD2. V shed 2 bases and J 5 bases; nucleotides not matched to a gene: 3. Looked up from germline, CDR1 is DFQATT and CDR2 is SNEGSKA (reference sequence). The CDR3 runs 13 residues. This CDR3 reads CSARLAGTETQYF. The CDR3 DNA sequence: TGCAGTGCTAGACTAGCGGGAACGGAGACCCAGTACTTC.

The chain couples TRBV7-2 to TRBJ2-2; 8 bases align to TRBD2. From germline, CDR1 is SGHTA and CDR2 FQGNSA. This CDR3 spans 15 amino acids. With V trimmed by 5 bases and J by 0 bases, 2 bases remained unmatched. Here the CDR3 reads CASSPGLANTGELFF. In DNA form, the CDR3 reads TGTGCCAGCAGCCCGGGACTAGCGAACACCGGGGAGCTGTTTTTT.

This sequence joins TRBV6-5 and TRBJ2-1; 13 bases fit TRBD2. Per germline, CDR1 MNHEY and CDR2 SVGAGI. Germline trimming cut 8 bases from V and 7 bases from J; bases unmatched to any gene: 14. The CDR3 length is 17 residues. CDR3: CASGPGGGLAGVNEQFF. The CDR3 DNA reads as TGTGCCAGCGGGCCAGGGGGCGGACTAGCGGGAGTGAATGAGCAGTTCTTC.

The rearrangement links TRBV7-3 to TRBJ2-3, with D perhaps TRBD2 (5 bases). Germline loops: CDR1 SGHTA, CDR2 FQGTGA. The CDR3 runs 17 residues. With 5 bases removed from V and 0 bases from J, the gap between germline ends came to 18 bases. DNA for the CDR3: TGTGCCAGCAGCCCTGATGGACTCCCGTCTAGCACAGATACGCAGTATTTT. Translated: CASSPDGLPSSTDTQYF. Using reference TRBV7-3 and TRBJ2-3 for the parts outside the CDR3, the full variable domain is GAGVSQTPSNKVTEKGKYVELRCDPISGHTALYWYRQSLGQGPEFLIYFQGTGAADDSGLPNDRFFAVRPEGSVSTLKIQRTERGDSAVYLCASSPDGLPSSTDTQYFGPGTRLTVL.

In DNA form, the CDR3 reads TGTGCCAGCTCATACCCGAGGAGCACAGATACGCAGTATTTT. This codes for CASSYPRSTDTQYF. V and J are TRBV21-1 and TRBJ2-3. TRBV21-1 is described as a pseudogene. The CDR3 is 14 residues long.

The V gene is TRBV29-1, the J gene TRBJ1-1; D is undetermined. Per germline, CDR1 SQVTM and CDR2 ANQGSEA. Trimming stripped 4 bases from V and 2 bases from J, with 11 bases between. CDR3 length: 13 residues. In nucleotides, the CDR3 is TGCAGCGTTGTACGCCAGATAAACACTGAAGCTTTCTTT. It yields the protein CSVVRQINTEAFF.

This clonotype was seen a few times. At one end, the junction sequence differs from germline, possibly due to a read error. This rearrangement joins TRBV3-1 to TRBJ2-1; 8 bases map to TRBD2. In germline, CDR1 is LGHDT, CDR2 YNNKEL (reference sequence). This CDR3 contains 15 residues. CDR3 region: CVSSQTGGNHNEQFF. CDR3 DNA: TGTGTCAGCAGCCAAACGGGGGGGAATCACAATGAGCAGTTCTTC.